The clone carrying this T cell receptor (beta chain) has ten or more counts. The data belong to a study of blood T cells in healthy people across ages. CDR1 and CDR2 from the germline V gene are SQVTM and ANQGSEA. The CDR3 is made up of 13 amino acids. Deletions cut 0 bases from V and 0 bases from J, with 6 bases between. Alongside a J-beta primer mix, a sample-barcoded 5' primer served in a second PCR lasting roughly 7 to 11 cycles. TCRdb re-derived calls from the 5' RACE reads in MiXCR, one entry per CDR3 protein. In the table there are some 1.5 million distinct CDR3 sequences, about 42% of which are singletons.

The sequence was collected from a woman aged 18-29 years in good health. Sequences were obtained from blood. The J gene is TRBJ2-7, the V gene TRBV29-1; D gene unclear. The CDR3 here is CSVEDSSSYEQYF. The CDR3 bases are TGCAGCGTTGAAGACAGCAGCTCCTACGAGCAGTACTTC.